The next 9 T cell receptor beta chains were all read from a single sample in a study of blood T cell repertoires in COVID-19. The method was immunoSEQ multiplex PCR; TCRdb's version includes in-frame clones alone and lacks a portion of them. The data contain approximately 270,000 clones, about 80% of them singletons. Sequenced: peripheral blood. The receptors derive from a person between 65 and 80 years old with COVID-19, enrolled during active disease.

CDR3 loop: CASTETDRLAGSLETQYF. The CDR3 nucleotides are TGTGCCAGCACCGAAACGGATAGACTAGCGGGATCTTTGGAGACCCAGTACTTC. This sequence joins TRBV21-1 and TRBJ2-5; the listed D gene, TRBD2, was not tested against the DNA. TRBV21-1 is marked as a pseudogene. The CDR3 contains 18 residues.

As concerns this clone: Other DNA sequences in this specimen translate into the identical CDR3. The chain uses TRBV19 and TRBJ1-5; possibly TRBD1 for D (6 bases). Germline CDR1 LNHDA, CDR2 SQIVND (reference sequence). The V end was cut by 5 bases, the J end by 4 bases, with 9 bases between. The CDR3 spans 13 residues. This CDR3 is CASSGTGNQPQHF. In DNA form, the CDR3 reads TGTGCCAGTAGTGGAACAGGGAATCAGCCCCAGCATTTT.

In this sample, this clone turned up a few times. The chain couples TRBV5-6 to TRBJ1-4; 9 bases fit TRBD1. The ends lost 5 bases at V and 14 bases at J; junction bases unmatched: 13. The CDR3 is made up of 14 amino acids. Germline-derived CDR1 and CDR2 are SGHDT and YYEEEE. CDR3 nucleotide sequence: TGTGCCAGCAGTTCGGGACAGGGTCTCCGGGCGCTGTTTTTT. Its protein product is CASSSGQGLRALFF.

This clone was counted only a few times. This chain links TRBV3-1 (or the pseudogene TRBV3-2) with TRBJ2-1, with 8 nucleotides matching TRBD2. V was pared by 0 bases and J by 10 bases, with 8 bases of the junction left unmatched. This CDR3 has 15 residues. In germline, CDR1 is LGHDT, CDR2 YNNKEL (reference sequence). The CDR3 protein is CASSQEWGTSNEQFF. The CDR3, as DNA: TGTGCCAGCAGCCAAGAGTGGGGGACTAGTAACGAGCAGTTCTTC.

The chain is built from TRBV3-1 (or the pseudogene TRBV3-2) and TRBJ2-7, with TRBD2 identical over 7 bases. Trimming cost V 1 base and J 7 bases; bases outside gene matches: 4. Per the germline V gene, CDR1 is LGHDT and CDR2 is YNNKEL (reference sequence). The CDR3 contains 13 residues. DNA for the CDR3: TGTGCCAGCAGCCAAGTACACGGGGGGGAGCAGTACTTC. It encodes CASSQVHGGEQYF.

The chain recombines TRBV18 with TRBJ1-4; a possible D gene is TRBD1 (5 bases). CDR3 length equals 13 residues. Germline V gene lookup returns CDR1 KGHSH and CDR2 LQKENI. The V end lost 6 bases, the J end lost 1 base, and 6 bases lay between the germline ends. In nucleotides, the CDR3 is TGTGCCAGCTCCGGGGGAACTAATGAAAAACTGTTTTTT. Its protein is CASSGGTNEKLFF.

J is TRBJ1-2 and V is TRBV6-5, with TRBD1 matching 9 bases. V lost 6 bases, J lost 7 bases, and 3 bases stayed unmatched. This CDR3 contains 12 residues. Germline loops: CDR1 MNHEY, CDR2 SVGAGI. CDR3: CASRRDRVGYTF. Written as DNA, the CDR3 is TGTGCCAGCAGACGGGACAGGGTTGGCTACACCTTC.

The chain joins TRBV16 to TRBJ2-7; a weak D match, TRBD2 (5 bases). There are 11 residues in the CDR3. Germline V gene data show CDR1 as KGHSY and CDR2 as FQNENV. The ends were cut back, 6 bases at V and 10 bases at J, with 13 bases in the middle. The CDR3 protein is CASSKTREQYF. DNA for the CDR3: TGTGCCAGCAGTAAAACGAGGGAACAGTACTTC.

The chain employs TRBV9 and TRBJ2-3; D possibly corresponds to TRBD2 (7 bases). V dropped 5 bases and J dropped 0 bases, with 16 bases sitting between them. CDR1 SGDLS and CDR2 YYNGEE come from the germline V gene. The CDR3 has 16 amino acids. This CDR3 reads CASSAGGLVSTDTQYF. The DNA of the CDR3 is TGTGCCAGCAGTGCCGGGGGGCTTGTAAGCACAGATACGCAGTATTTT.